This T cell receptor (beta chain) was captured in a study of T-cell reconstitution after alpha-beta-depleted transplantation in children. Per germline, CDR1 DFQATT and CDR2 SNEGSKA (reference sequence). The CDR3 runs 14 residues. V lost 6 bases and J lost 2; bases outside the gene matches: 7. Library preparation (for TCRbeta) was performed with unique molecular identifiers. TCRdb called the PCR reads again in MiXCR, with one record for every CDR3 protein. The sample consists of 44,000 or so distinct CDR3 sequences, around a tenth of them appearing once. In its sample, this clonotype is medium-sized. The chain recombines TRBV20-1 with TRBJ2-1; 7 nucleotides align to TRBD1. The sample here was PBMCs, mostly from graft donor cells, taken 60 days after TCRalphabeta/CD19-depleted stem cell transplant. The source of this sequence is a male patient under 10 years old who had a stem cell transplant for chronic granulomatous disease, so the T cells may come from the graft donor. The CDR3 DNA is TGCAGTGCGGAACCGGGACAGACCTACAATGAGCAGTTCTTC. It translates to CSAEPGQTYNEQFF.